The sequence of this T cell receptor beta chain was determined in a study of T cell responses to AZD1222 COVID-19 vaccine. Findings and limits, study-wide: Sampling that yielded the repertoires occurred only after the peak T cell response. Regions left unmutated in variants are reportedly the target of nearly half of spike-specific TCRs. White British people made up most donors, females outnumbered males, and clonal diversity was possibly underestimated.

Germline CDR1 is ENHRY and CDR2 is SYGVKD. The CDR3 has 16 residues. V lost 5 bases and J lost 8; bases outside the gene matches: 15. Using immunoSEQ multiplex PCR, the repertoire was profiled, and TCRdb retains in-frame clones only, with some absent. The sample carries roughly 150,000 clones, about 93% recorded once. Comment on this clone: No antigen is known for it.

The receptor's source is an adult in good health. Sequencing used peripheral blood, obtained on day 0 of AZD1222 vaccination. The V call is TRBV10-3, the J call TRBJ2-5; 9 nucleotides agree with TRBD2. The CDR3 coding sequence is TGTGCCATCAGTCCCTACAAGACTAGCGGTGGGTCAACCCAGTACTTC. This translates into CAISPYKTSGGSTQYF.